The rows below give T cell receptor beta chains drawn from one sample of a study of OX40 agonist ivuxolimab in advanced cancers. The method was immunoSEQ multiplex PCR; TCRdb's version includes in-frame clones alone and lacks a portion of them. Altogether some 97,000 clones are present, 90% being singletons, with the ten largest covering around 0.16%. The input for sequencing was CD4+ or CD8+ T cells sorted from blood, taken in a trial of the OX40 agonist ivuxolimab. These receptors originate from an adult with an advanced solid tumor such as melanoma, head and neck, liver or kidney cancer. The conserved cysteine and the conserved F or W are not part of the CDR3 here.

V: TRBV6-1
CDR3: ASSPGPTYNEQF

V: TRBV1
CDR3: TSSPHLAETGTDTQY

V: TRBV6-1
CDR3: ASTDRLYGYT

V: TRBV5-4
CDR3: ASSLGSAPTDTQY

V: TRBV5-4
CDR3: ASSSGSGGSYNEQF

V: TRBV5-1
CDR3: ASSLGGTRVSDTQY

V: TRBV6-6
CDR3: ASSTGQATGELF

V: TRBV6-1
CDR3: ASSEFQSGSIFPEQY

V: TRBV5-1
CDR3: ASSYGLAGESSYEQY

V: TRBV10-1
CDR3: ASSGLPLSPNEQF

V: TRBV15
CDR3: ATKAGVEETQY

V: TRBV5-1
CDR3: ASSSEGMSTEAF

V: TRBV7-9
CDR3: ASSPFDEQF

V: TRBV7-2
CDR3: ASASGAYNEQF

V: TRBV29-1
CDR3: SVEDGHRGNTIY

V: TRBV4-2
CDR3: ASSQDFRASSYGYT

V: TRBV4-2
CDR3: ASRPAAGVADTQY

V: TRBV21-1
CDR3: ASSPDRGDGNTIY

V: TRBV6-1
CDR3: ASSEAPGGSGNTIY

V: TRBV10-1
CDR3: ASSEFRVNTGELF

V: TRBV5-1
CDR3: ASSLAGGSGNTIY